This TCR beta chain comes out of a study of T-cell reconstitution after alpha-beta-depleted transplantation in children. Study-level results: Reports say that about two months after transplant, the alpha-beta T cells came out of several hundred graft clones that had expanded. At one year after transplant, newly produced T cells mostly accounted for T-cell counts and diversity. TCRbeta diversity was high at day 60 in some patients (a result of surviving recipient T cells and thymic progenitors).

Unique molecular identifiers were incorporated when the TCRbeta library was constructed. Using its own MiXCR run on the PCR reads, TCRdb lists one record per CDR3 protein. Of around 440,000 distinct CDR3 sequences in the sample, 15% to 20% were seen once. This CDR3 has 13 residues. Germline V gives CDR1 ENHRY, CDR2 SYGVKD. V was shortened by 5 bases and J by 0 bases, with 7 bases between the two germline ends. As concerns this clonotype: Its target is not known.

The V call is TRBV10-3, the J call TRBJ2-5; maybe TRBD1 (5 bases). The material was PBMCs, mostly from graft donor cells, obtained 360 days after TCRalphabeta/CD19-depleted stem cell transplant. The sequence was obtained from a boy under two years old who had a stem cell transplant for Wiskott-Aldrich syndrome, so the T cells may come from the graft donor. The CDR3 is CAISTDNQETQYF. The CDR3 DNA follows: TGTGCCATCAGTACGGACAACCAAGAGACCCAGTACTTC.